These T cell receptor beta chains were read from a single sample in a study of cytomegalovirus exposure and HLA in healthy donors. The assay was immunoSEQ multiplex PCR, and TCRdb's table has in-frame clones only and misses some. The table has 150,000 to 200,000 clones, about 88% seen once. Material: PBMCs. The receptors shown here come from a woman aged 18-29 years in good health and CMV-seronegative. The CDR3 runs from the conserved cysteine through the conserved F or W. Each record gives: J gene, V gene, clone size, D gene, CDR3 protein, CDR3 DNA. D genes are given only for firm matches. Expanded clones get a size class; other rows say once, few or many, or leave the size out.

j_call: TRBJ2-4; v_call: TRBV2; clone_size: -; d_call: TRBD2; cdr3_aa: CASRARLAGGLPLAKNIQYF; cdr3_nt: TGTGCCAGCAGGGCAAGACTAGCGGGGGGCCTTCCCCTAGCCAAAAACATTCAGTACTTC
j_call: TRBJ2-5; v_call: TRBV28; clone_size: -; d_call: TRBD1; cdr3_aa: CASTLSLGTGEETQYF; cdr3_nt: TGTGCCAGCACCTTGAGTTTAGGGACAGGAGAAGAGACCCAGTACTTC
j_call: TRBJ2-3; v_call: TRBV28; clone_size: -; d_call: TRBD2; cdr3_aa: CASSLIQGSGRSTDTQYF; cdr3_nt: TGTGCCAGCAGTTTAATCCAGGGTAGCGGGCGAAGCACAGATACGCAGTATTTT
j_call: TRBJ1-4; v_call: TRBV27; clone_size: few; d_call: -; cdr3_aa: CASSLLGATNEKLFF; cdr3_nt: TGTGCCAGCAGTTTATTAGGGGCAACTAATGAAAAACTGTTTTTT
j_call: TRBJ2-1; v_call: TRBV18; clone_size: -; d_call: TRBD2; cdr3_aa: CASSPPAGVPSSYNEQFF; cdr3_nt: TGTGCCAGCTCACCACCCGCGGGGGTCCCGAGCTCCTACAATGAGCAGTTCTTC
j_call: TRBJ1-2; v_call: TRBV6-5; clone_size: once; d_call: -; cdr3_aa: CASFEQGIYGYTF; cdr3_nt: TGTGCCAGCTTCGAGCAGGGGATCTATGGCTACACCTTC
j_call: TRBJ2-3; v_call: TRBV5-1; clone_size: -; d_call: -; cdr3_aa: CASSFRQEHSGTQYF; cdr3_nt: TGCGCCAGCAGCTTTAGACAGGAACATTCGGGTACGCAGTATTTT
j_call: TRBJ1-1; v_call: TRBV5-1; clone_size: -; d_call: -; cdr3_aa: CASSLGTANTEAFF; cdr3_nt: TGCGCCAGCAGCTTGGGGACAGCTAACACTGAAGCTTTCTTT
j_call: TRBJ1-1; v_call: TRBV15; clone_size: -; d_call: -; cdr3_aa: CATSSSSWGLTEAFF; cdr3_nt: TGTGCCACCAGCTCTAGCTCTTGGGGTTTAACTGAAGCTTTCTTT
j_call: TRBJ2-1; v_call: TRBV27; clone_size: -; d_call: -; cdr3_aa: CASSSSGGEIYNEQFF; cdr3_nt: TGTGCCAGCAGTTCCTCCGGCGGGGAGATATACAATGAGCAGTTCTTC
j_call: TRBJ1-1; v_call: TRBV19; clone_size: -; d_call: -; cdr3_aa: CASKYQGSTEAFF; cdr3_nt: TGTGCCAGTAAGTATCAGGGGAGCACTGAAGCTTTCTTT
j_call: TRBJ1-1; v_call: TRBV2; clone_size: -; d_call: TRBD1; cdr3_aa: CASSGVRGATEAFF; cdr3_nt: TGTGCCAGCAGTGGTGTCAGGGGGGCGACTGAAGCTTTCTTT
j_call: TRBJ1-2; v_call: TRBV5-1; clone_size: -; d_call: -; cdr3_aa: CASSPQRESHGYTF; cdr3_nt: TGCGCCAGCAGCCCGCAGAGGGAAAGTCATGGCTACACCTTC
j_call: TRBJ2-1; v_call: TRBV13; clone_size: -; d_call: TRBD2; cdr3_aa: CASSFLLAEYNEQFF; cdr3_nt: TGTGCCAGCAGCTTCCTACTAGCGGAGTACAATGAGCAGTTCTTC
j_call: TRBJ2-3; v_call: TRBV6-1; clone_size: few; d_call: TRBD2; cdr3_aa: CAAPTSPGTDTQYF; cdr3_nt: TGTGCCGCCCCGACTAGCCCAGGCACAGATACGCAGTATTTT
j_call: TRBJ2-4; v_call: TRBV2; clone_size: -; d_call: TRBD1; cdr3_aa: CASSDDRVKNIQYF; cdr3_nt: TGTGCCAGCAGCGACGACAGGGTCAAAAACATTCAGTACTTC
j_call: TRBJ1-2; v_call: TRBV28; clone_size: once; d_call: TRBD1; cdr3_aa: CASRSPQGPNYGYTF; cdr3_nt: TGTGCCAGCAGGAGCCCACAGGGGCCTAACTATGGCTACACCTTC
j_call: TRBJ1-2; v_call: TRBV9; clone_size: -; d_call: -; cdr3_aa: CASTRDVNYGYTF; cdr3_nt: TGTGCCAGCACCCGAGATGTTAACTATGGCTACACCTTC
j_call: TRBJ2-2; v_call: TRBV13; clone_size: -; d_call: -; cdr3_aa: CASSRGGPNTGELFF; cdr3_nt: TGTGCCAGCAGCCGCGGGGGCCCGAACACCGGGGAGCTGTTTTTT
j_call: TRBJ2-1; v_call: TRBV6-6; clone_size: -; d_call: -; cdr3_aa: CASTELPRVEQFF; cdr3_nt: TGTGCCAGCACTGAACTTCCCAGGGTTGAGCAGTTCTTC
j_call: TRBJ2-7; v_call: TRBV6-6; clone_size: few; d_call: TRBD1; cdr3_aa: CASSPGQGTEQYF; cdr3_nt: TGTGCCAGCTCGCCGGGACAGGGTACCGAGCAGTACTTC
j_call: TRBJ2-2; v_call: TRBV27; clone_size: -; d_call: -; cdr3_aa: CASSLRQGGTGELFF; cdr3_nt: TGTGCCAGCAGTTTGCGGCAGGGCGGCACCGGGGAGCTGTTTTTT
j_call: TRBJ1-2; v_call: TRBV6-5; clone_size: -; d_call: -; cdr3_aa: CASSYSKTRGGEGYTF; cdr3_nt: TGTGCCAGCAGTTACTCGAAGACCAGGGGTGGAGAGGGCTACACCTTC